This passage covers 3 T cell receptor beta chains from one sample sequenced in a study of siplizumab effects on memory and regulatory T cells. The table came from immunoSEQ multiplex PCR; TCRdb's copy has only in-frame clones and leaves some out. The sample includes approximately 100,000 clones, about 90% of them seen just once. The sequenced material came from non-Treg CD4+ T cells sorted from blood. All receptors come from a human donor in good health.

The V call is TRBV7-6, the J call TRBJ2-5; tentative D call: TRBD2 (6 bases). Germline CDR1 and CDR2: SGHVS and FNYEAQ. The CDR3 is made up of 14 amino acids. V shed 2 bases and J shed 1 base, with 8 bases lying between them. The CDR3 region is CASSLLSGQETQYF. CDR3 nucleotides: TGTGCCAGCAGCTTACTTAGCGGCCAAGAGACCCAGTACTTC.

The CDR3 here is CASSIGGLAAYEQYF. The CDR3 DNA reads as TGTGCCAGTAGTATCGGAGGACTAGCTGCCTACGAGCAGTACTTC. J is TRBJ2-7 and V is TRBV19, with 8 bases aligning to TRBD2. V lost 3 bases and J lost 2; bases outside the gene matches: 6. The CDR3 sequence is 15 residues long. Germline assignment: CDR1 LNHDA and CDR2 SQIVND (reference sequence).

The chain has TRBV30 and TRBJ1-3, with 7 bases aligning to TRBD1. The CDR3 loop spans 18 amino acids. Germline assignment: CDR1 GTSNPN and CDR2 SVGIG (reference sequence). V trimming: 3 bases; J trimming: 0 bases; junction bases outside the gene matches: 14. CDR3 bases: TGTGCCTGGAGGGGAGGGGGCACCCGCCCCATCTCTGGAAACACCATATATTTT. Its protein is CAWRGGGTRPISGNTIYF.